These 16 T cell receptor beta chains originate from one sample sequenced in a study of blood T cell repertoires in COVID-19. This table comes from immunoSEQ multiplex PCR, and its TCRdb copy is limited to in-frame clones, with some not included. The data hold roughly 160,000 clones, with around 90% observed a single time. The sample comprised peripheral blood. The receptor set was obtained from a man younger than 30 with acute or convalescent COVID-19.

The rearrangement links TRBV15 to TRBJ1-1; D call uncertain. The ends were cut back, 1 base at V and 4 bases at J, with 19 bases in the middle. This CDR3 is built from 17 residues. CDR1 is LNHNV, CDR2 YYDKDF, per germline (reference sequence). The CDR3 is CATSRGLSGQRSTEAFF. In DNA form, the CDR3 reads TGTGCCACCAGCAGAGGACTCAGCGGGCAGAGGAGCACTGAAGCTTTCTTT.

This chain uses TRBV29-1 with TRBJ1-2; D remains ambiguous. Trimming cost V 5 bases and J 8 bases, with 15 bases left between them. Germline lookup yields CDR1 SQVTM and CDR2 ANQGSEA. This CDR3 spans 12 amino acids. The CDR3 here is CSVKTYLEGYTF. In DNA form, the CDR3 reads TGCAGCGTTAAGACTTACTTGGAGGGCTACACCTTC.

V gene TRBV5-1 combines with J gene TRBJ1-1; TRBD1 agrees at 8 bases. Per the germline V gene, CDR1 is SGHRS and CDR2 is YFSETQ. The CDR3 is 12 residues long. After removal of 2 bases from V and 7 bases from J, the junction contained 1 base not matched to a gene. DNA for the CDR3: TGCGCCAGCAGCTTAGGACAGGGTGAAGCTTTCTTT. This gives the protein CASSLGQGEAFF.

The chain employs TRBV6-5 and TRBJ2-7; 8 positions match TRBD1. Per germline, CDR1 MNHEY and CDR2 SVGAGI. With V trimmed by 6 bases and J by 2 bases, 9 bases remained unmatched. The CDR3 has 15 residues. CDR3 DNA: TGTGCCAGCAGCTGGTTGGGGACAGGTGCCTACGAGCAGTACTTC. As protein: CASSWLGTGAYEQYF.

The CDR3 region has the DNA TGTGCCAGTAGTCTATACAGAGAAGCTTTCTTT. This translates into CASSLYREAFF. The chain uses TRBV19 and TRBJ1-1; D is uncertain. With 5 bases removed from V and 8 bases from J, the gap between germline ends came to 9 bases. Germline V CDR1 and CDR2: LNHDA, SQIVND (reference sequence). This CDR3 is 11 amino acids long.

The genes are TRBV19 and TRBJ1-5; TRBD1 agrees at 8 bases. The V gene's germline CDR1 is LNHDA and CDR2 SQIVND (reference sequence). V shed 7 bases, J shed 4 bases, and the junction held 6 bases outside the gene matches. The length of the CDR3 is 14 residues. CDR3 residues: CASKNRDRNQPQHF. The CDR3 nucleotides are TGTGCCAGTAAAAACCGGGACAGGAATCAGCCCCAGCATTTT.

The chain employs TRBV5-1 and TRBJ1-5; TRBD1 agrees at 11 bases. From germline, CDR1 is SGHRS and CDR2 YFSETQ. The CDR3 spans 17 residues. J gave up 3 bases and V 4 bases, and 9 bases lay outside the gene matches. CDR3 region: CASSVSGTGGDNQPQHF. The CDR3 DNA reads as TGCGCCAGCAGCGTCTCCGGGACAGGGGGGGACAATCAGCCCCAGCATTTT.

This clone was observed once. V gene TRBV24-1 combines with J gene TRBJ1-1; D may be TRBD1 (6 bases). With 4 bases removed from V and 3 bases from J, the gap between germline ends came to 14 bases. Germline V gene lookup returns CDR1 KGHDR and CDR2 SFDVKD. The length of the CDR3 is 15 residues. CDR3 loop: CATSDRTVLYTEAFF. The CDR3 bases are TGTGCCACCAGTGACCGGACAGTCCTTTACACTGAAGCTTTCTTT.

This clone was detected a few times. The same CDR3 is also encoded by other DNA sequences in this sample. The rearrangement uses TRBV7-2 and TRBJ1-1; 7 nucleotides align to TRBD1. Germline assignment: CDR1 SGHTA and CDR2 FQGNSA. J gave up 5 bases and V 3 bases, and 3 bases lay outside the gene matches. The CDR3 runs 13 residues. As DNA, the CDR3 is TGTGCCAGCAGCTTCAAACAGGGGACTGAAGCTTTCTTT. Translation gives CASSFKQGTEAFF. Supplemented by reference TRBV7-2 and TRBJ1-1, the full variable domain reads GAGVSQSPSNKVTEKGKDVELRCDPISGHTALYWYRQSLGQGLEFLIYFQGNSAPDKSGLPSDRFSAERTGGSVSTLTIQRTQQEDSAVYLCASSFKQGTEAFFGQGTRLTVV.

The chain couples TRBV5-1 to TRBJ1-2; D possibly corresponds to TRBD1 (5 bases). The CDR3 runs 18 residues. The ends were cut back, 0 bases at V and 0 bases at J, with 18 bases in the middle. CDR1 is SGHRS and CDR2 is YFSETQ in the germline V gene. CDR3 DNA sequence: TGCGCCAGCAGCTTGGAACCCCTCGGGCAGGGCGCTAACTATGGCTACACCTTC. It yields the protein CASSLEPLGQGANYGYTF.

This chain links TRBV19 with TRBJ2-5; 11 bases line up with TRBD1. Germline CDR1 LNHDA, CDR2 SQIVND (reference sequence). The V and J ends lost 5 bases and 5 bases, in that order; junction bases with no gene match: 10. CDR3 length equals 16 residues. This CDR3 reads CASSARTGGLVETQYF. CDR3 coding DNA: TGTGCCAGTAGTGCCCGGACAGGGGGCTTAGTGGAGACCCAGTACTTC.

The CDR3 DNA reads as TGTGCCAGCAGCGTCCTACAGGGATACTATATGCAAGAGACCCAGTACTTC. As protein: CASSVLQGYYMQETQYF. The chain recombines TRBV5-4 with TRBJ2-5, with D maybe TRBD1 (6 bases). V lost 4 bases and J lost 2, with 21 bases in between. This CDR3 has 17 amino acids. Germline values: CDR1 SGHNT, CDR2 YYREEE (reference sequence).

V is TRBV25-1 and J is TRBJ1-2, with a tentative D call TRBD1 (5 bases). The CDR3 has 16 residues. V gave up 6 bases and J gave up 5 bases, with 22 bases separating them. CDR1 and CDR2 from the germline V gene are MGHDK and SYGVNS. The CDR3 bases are TGTGCCAGCAGCCCCCCTGGGGCAGGTCGCAATTATGGCTACACCTTC. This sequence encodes CASSPPGAGRNYGYTF.

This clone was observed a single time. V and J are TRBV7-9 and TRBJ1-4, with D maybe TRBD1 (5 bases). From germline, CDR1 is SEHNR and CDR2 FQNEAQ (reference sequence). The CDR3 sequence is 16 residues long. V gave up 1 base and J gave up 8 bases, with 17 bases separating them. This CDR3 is CASSLVLTDLQEKLFF. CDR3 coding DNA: TGTGCCAGCAGCTTAGTCCTGACAGATCTGCAAGAAAAACTGTTTTTT. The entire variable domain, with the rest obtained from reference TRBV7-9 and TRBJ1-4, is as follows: DTGVSQNPRHKITKRGQNVTFRCDPISEHNRLYWYRQTLGQGPEFLTYFQNEAQLEKSRLLSDRFSAERPKGSFSTLEIQRTEQGDSAMYLCASSLVLTDLQEKLFFGSGTQLSVL.

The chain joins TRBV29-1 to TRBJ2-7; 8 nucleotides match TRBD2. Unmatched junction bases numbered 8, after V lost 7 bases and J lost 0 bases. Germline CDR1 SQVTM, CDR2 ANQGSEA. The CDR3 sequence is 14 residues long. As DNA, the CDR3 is TGCAGCGCCGGCGCGGGGACTAGCTCCTACGAGCAGTACTTC. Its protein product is CSAGAGTSSYEQYF.

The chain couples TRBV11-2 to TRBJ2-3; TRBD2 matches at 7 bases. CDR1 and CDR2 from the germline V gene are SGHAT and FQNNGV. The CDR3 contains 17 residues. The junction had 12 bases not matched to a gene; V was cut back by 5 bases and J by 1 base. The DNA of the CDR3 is TGTGCCAGCAGCCGCTTGGGGGGAGGGCCCGGCACAGATACGCAGTATTTT. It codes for CASSRLGGGPGTDTQYF.